What follows is one TCR beta chain and its context. The antigen remains unidentified. The entry originates in a study of radiation and T cells in renal cell carcinoma. Findings of the study overall: In blood, top tumor clones expanded by 2 weeks, shrinking by 4.

The time point denotes: blood 2 weeks post-SBRT. Treatment described: 15 Gy SBRT to primary tumor, nephrectomy 4 weeks later. Assay used: immunoSEQ multiplex PCR; TCRdb lists only in-frame clones, some missing. This repertoire shows around 76,000 clones, 82% found once; its top ten account for 5.8%. This CDR3 region has 16 residues. V lost 0 bases to trimming and J lost 6 bases; unmatched junction nucleotides: 5. Germline CDR1 and CDR2: PRHDT and FYEKMQ (reference sequence). This sequence originates from a man aged 60 to 69 with renal cell carcinoma. The chain recombines TRBV13 with TRBJ2-2, with 9 bases that match TRBD1. The material was blood, obtained from a patient whose treatment included radiotherapy and nephrectomy. The CDR3 nucleotides read TGTGCCAGCAGCTTAGGACAGGGGGCAGGGCCCGGGGAGCTGTTTTTT. This codes for CASSLGQGAGPGELFF.